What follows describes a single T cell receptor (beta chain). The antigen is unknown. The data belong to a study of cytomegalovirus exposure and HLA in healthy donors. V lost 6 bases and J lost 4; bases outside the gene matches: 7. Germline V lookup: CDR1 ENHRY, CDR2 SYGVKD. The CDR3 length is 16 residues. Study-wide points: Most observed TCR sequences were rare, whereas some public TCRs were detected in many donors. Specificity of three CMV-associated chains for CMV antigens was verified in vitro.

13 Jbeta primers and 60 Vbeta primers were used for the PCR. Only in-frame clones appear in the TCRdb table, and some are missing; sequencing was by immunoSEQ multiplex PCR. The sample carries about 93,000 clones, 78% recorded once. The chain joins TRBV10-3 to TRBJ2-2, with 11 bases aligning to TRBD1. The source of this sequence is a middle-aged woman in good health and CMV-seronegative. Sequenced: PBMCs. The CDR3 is CAISRGTGGPTGELFF. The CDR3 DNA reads TGTGCCATCAGCCGAGGGACAGGGGGACCCACCGGGGAGCTGTTTTTT.